This T cell receptor (beta chain) derives from a study of early T cells in non-severe SARS-CoV-2 infection. Study-wide results and limits: A preference for anti-spike CD8 responses marked VDJdb matching, which missed private and CD4 specificities.

For this clonotype: What it binds is not known. Possible read error: a much larger clone is one base away.

The protocol attached unique molecular identifiers to individual cDNA molecules. TCRdb recomputed calls from the 5' RACE reads with MiXCR, one row per CDR3 protein. The sample contains 40,000 to 55,000 distinct CDR3 sequences, approximately 12% of which appear only once. This TCR was recovered from an adult who was a healthcare worker with PCR-confirmed SARS-CoV-2 infection or an uninfected control (not recorded which). The sample was whole blood.

CDR3 nucleotides: TGTGCCAGCAGCCCGCGGACTACTGGGGCCAACGTCCCGACTTTC. Its translation is CASSPRTTGANVPTF. The rearrangement links TRBV11-1 to TRBJ2-6; a possible D gene is TRBD2 (6 bases). CDR3 size: 15 residues. Germline CDR1 SGHAT, CDR2 FQDESV (reference sequence).